The 17 T cell receptor beta chains presented below share a single source sample, sequenced in a study of control samples from healthy donors and cancer patients. Assay: immunoSEQ multiplex PCR; the TCRdb copy retains only in-frame clones and omits some. The table shows around 80,000 clones, with approximately 87% occurring only once. Material: blood. All receptors come from a man aged 50 to 59 in good health.

The chain couples TRBV19 to TRBJ2-2; either TRBD1 or TRBD2 may fit D (5 bases each). V was pared by 4 bases and J by 16 bases, with 22 bases between. CDR1 is LNHDA and CDR2 is SQIVND in the germline V gene (reference sequence). This CDR3 region has 14 residues. As DNA, the CDR3 is TGTGCCAGTAGTACGACCGGGACCCTCAAACTATGGTTTTTT. It specifies CASSTTGTLKLWFF.

This chain uses TRBV6-5 with TRBJ1-6; D unresolved. The CDR3 has 14 amino acids. Germline CDR1 MNHEY, CDR2 SVGAGI. Deletions cut 6 bases from V and 3 bases from J, with 9 bases between. The CDR3 DNA is TGTGCCAGCAGACCCAACGGCTATAATTCACCCCTCCACTTT. Amino acids: CASRPNGYNSPLHF.

This clone has just one count. The chain joins TRBV5-8 to TRBJ1-1; D gene uncertain. V lost 0 bases to trimming and J lost 3 bases, with 9 bases between them. This CDR3 comprises 14 residues. Per the germline V gene, CDR1 is SGHTS and CDR2 is YDEGEE. The CDR3 DNA follows: TGTGCCAGCAGCTTGGAGGGTAGGTACACTGAAGCTTTCTTT. Its translation: CASSLEGRYTEAFF. Variable domain in full (rest from reference TRBV5-8 and TRBJ1-1): EAGVTQSPTHLIKTRGQQATLRCSPISGHTSVYWYQQALGLGLQFLLWYDEGEERNRGNFPPRFSGRQFPNYSSELNVNALELEDSALYLCASSLEGRYTEAFFGQGTRLTVV.

This clone was detected only once. This chain joins TRBV7-8 and TRBJ1-3; D call uncertain. V lost 4 bases, J lost 3 bases, and 10 bases lay in between. The CDR3 sequence is 14 residues long. Germline V gives CDR1 SGHVS, CDR2 FQNEAQ. CDR3 in DNA: TGTGCCAGCAGCTCTGGAGTGTTTGGAAACACCATATATTTT. Translated, it gives CASSSGVFGNTIYF. Full variable domain (rest looked up from reference TRBV7-8 and TRBJ1-3): GAGVSQSPRYKVAKRGQDVALRCDPISGHVSLFWYQQALGQGPEFLTYFQNEAQLDKSGLPSDRFFAERPEGSVSTLKIQRTQQEDSAVYLCASSSGVFGNTIYFGEGSWLTVV.

Comment on this clone: The CDR3 carries no conserved terminal phenylalanine or tryptophan, so it likely arises from a read error. The limits of the CDR3 on the DNA are not certain, so only TCRdb's listed CDR3 is given. The V call is TRBV1, the J call TRBJ2-7. TRBV1 is termed a pseudogene. The CDR3 is made up of 8 amino acids, end residues included. CDR3 loop: CTSSHQGL.

The chain's CDR3 is CASSAGGSSNQPQHF. The CDR3, as DNA: TGTGCCAGCAGCGCCGGAGGATCGAGCAATCAGCCCCAGCATTTT. This chain connects TRBV9 to TRBJ1-5; no firm D call. With 3 bases removed from V and 1 base from J, the gap between germline ends came to 11 bases. The CDR3 sequence is 15 residues long. Germline V gene sequence: CDR1 SGDLS, CDR2 YYNGEE. Using reference TRBV9 and TRBJ1-5 for the parts outside the CDR3, the full variable domain is DSGVTQTPKHLITATGQRVTLRCSPRSGDLSVYWYQQSLDQGLQFLIQYYNGEERAKGNILERFSAQQFPDLHSELNLSSLELGDSALYFCASSAGGSSNQPQHFGDGTRLSIL.

V and J are TRBV11-1 and TRBJ2-5; D may be TRBD1 or TRBD2 (5 bases each). This CDR3 has 14 amino acids. Deletions cut 7 bases from V and 5 bases from J, with 17 bases between. Germline V gives CDR1 SGHAT, CDR2 FQDESV (reference sequence). The CDR3: CASTRGGLRETQYF. The CDR3 DNA follows: TGTGCCAGCACCCGGGGCGGATTACGGGAGACCCAGTACTTC.

DNA of the CDR3: TGTGCCAGCGCACGAGGAGATACGCAGTATTTT. The encoded protein is CASARGDTQYF. The chain combines TRBV5-6 with TRBJ2-3; D ambiguous. The CDR3 runs 11 residues. Trimming removed 7 bases from V and 5 bases from J, with 8 bases in between. Germline V gives CDR1 SGHDT, CDR2 YYEEEE.

This clone was seen more than once but under ten times. This chain joins TRBV18 and TRBJ1-1; no firm D call. The CDR3 is 13 residues long. Germline lookup yields CDR1 KGHSH and CDR2 LQKENI. The ends were cut back, 4 bases at V and 2 bases at J, with 8 bases in the middle. The CDR3 region has the DNA TGTGCCAGCTCACTTGGGGAAAACACTGAAGCTTTCTTT. This encodes CASSLGENTEAFF.

CDR3 sequence (DNA): TGTGCCAGCAGTTACTCTGGGGAGCCCGCCTACGAGCAGTACTTC. This sequence encodes CASSYSGEPAYEQYF. The rearrangement joins TRBV6-5 to TRBJ2-7; possibly TRBD2 for D (5 bases). CDR1 is MNHEY, CDR2 SVGAGI, per germline. The CDR3 runs to 15 residues. V lost 0 bases to trimming and J lost 2 bases, with 11 bases between them.

The genes are TRBV7-8 and TRBJ2-3; D is ambiguous. The CDR3 is 14 amino acids. The germline CDR1 and CDR2 sequences are SGHVS and FQNEAQ. The ends were cut back, 7 bases at V and 5 bases at J, with 16 bases in the middle. DNA of the CDR3: TGTGCCAGCACTTCAACCCGGTGGGAAGATACGCAGTATTTT. This gives the protein CASTSTRWEDTQYF. Complete variable domain (other parts from reference TRBV7-8 and TRBJ2-3): GAGVSQSPRYKVAKRGQDVALRCDPISGHVSLFWYQQALGQGPEFLTYFQNEAQLDKSGLPSDRFFAERPEGSVSTLKIQRTQQEDSAVYLCASTSTRWEDTQYFGPGTRLTVL.

This chain connects TRBV6-2 or TRBV6-3 to TRBJ1-5, with no clear D. Germline V gives CDR1 MNHEY, CDR2 SVGEGT. Deletions cut 0 bases from V and 0 bases from J, with 6 bases between. The length of the CDR3 is 15 residues. The CDR3 DNA reads as TGTGCCAGCAGTTACTCCGGGGATAGCAATCAGCCCCAGCATTTT. The encoded protein is CASSYSGDSNQPQHF.

The chain carries TRBV12-3 or TRBV12-4 and TRBJ1-2; possible D gene TRBD1, 5 bases. Trimming removed 2 bases at V and 4 bases at J, with 8 bases between. The CDR3 consists of 13 residues. The CDR3 is CASSLRDGYGYTF. For the CDR3, the DNA is TGTGCCAGCAGTTTACGGGACGGCTATGGCTACACCTTC.

V gene TRBV9 combines with J gene TRBJ1-2; 9 nucleotides align to TRBD1. Trimming took 3 bases from V and 4 from J; bases not matched to a gene: 7. Germline CDR1 and CDR2: SGDLS and YYNGEE. This CDR3 is built from 15 residues. CDR3 bases: TGTGCCAGCAGCGCCCGGGACAGGGAAGCCTATGGCTACACCTTC. Its translation: CASSARDREAYGYTF. The entire variable domain, with the rest obtained from reference TRBV9 and TRBJ1-2, is as follows: DSGVTQTPKHLITATGQRVTLRCSPRSGDLSVYWYQQSLDQGLQFLIQYYNGEERAKGNILERFSAQQFPDLHSELNLSSLELGDSALYFCASSARDREAYGYTFGSGTRLTVV.

Only one count was recorded for this clone. This sequence joins TRBV9 and TRBJ2-3; tentatively, D is TRBD2 (6 bases). CDR1 is SGDLS, CDR2 YYNGEE, per germline. The CDR3 consists of 16 residues. Trimming cost V 4 bases and J 3 bases, with 18 bases left between them. The CDR3 DNA follows: TGTGCCAGCAGCCCTCTAGCGTTAAAAACGACAGATACGCAGTATTTT. It specifies CASSPLALKTTDTQYF. Full variable domain (remainder filled in from reference TRBV9 and TRBJ2-3): DSGVTQTPKHLITATGQRVTLRCSPRSGDLSVYWYQQSLDQGLQFLIQYYNGEERAKGNILERFSAQQFPDLHSELNLSSLELGDSALYFCASSPLALKTTDTQYFGPGTRLTVL.

The CDR3 DNA reads as TGTGCCAGCAGCTTAAACTCAACCGCAGTCGGGGGCTACACCTTC. Translating gives CASSLNSTAVGGYTF. The chain links TRBV11-3 to TRBJ1-2; D remains ambiguous. Germline V lookup: CDR1 SGHNT, CDR2 YENEEA. The length of the CDR3 is 15 residues. The V end was cut by 2 bases, the J end by 8 bases, with 18 bases between.

CDR3 region: CASSVGPDGNQPQHF. The CDR3 bases are TGTGCCAGCAGCGTAGGGCCCGACGGGAATCAGCCCCAGCATTTT. The chain employs TRBV9 and TRBJ1-5; D is unclear. CDR1 and CDR2 (germline): SGDLS, YYNGEE. The CDR3 is 15 residues long. Trimming pared 0 bases from V and 4 bases from J, leaving 11 bases between.